The rows below give T cell receptor beta chains drawn from one sample of a study of blood T cells in healthy people across ages. Via MiXCR, TCRdb re-called the 5' RACE reads, giving one row per CDR3 protein. The repertoire includes about 1.1 million distinct CDR3 sequences, 35% to 40% of them detected once, and 13% sits in the top ten. What was sequenced was blood. These receptors originate from a man between 18 and 35 years old in good health. Both conserved end residues are part of each CDR3. The order of the fields is V gene, CDR3 length, clone size, J gene, D gene, CDR3 protein, CDR3 DNA. The D gene is left open where the match is weak. Clone size is stated in some rows and not others, as once, few, many or a class when expanded.

>TRBV12-3/TRBV12-4|13|-|TRBJ1-1|-
CASSPSYSTEAFF
TGTGCCAGCAGCCCCTCCTATTCCACTGAAGCTTTCTTT
>TRBV5-1|18|few|TRBJ1-6|-
CASSLAGLRSSYNSPLHF
TGCGCCAGCAGCTTGGCCGGGCTTCGAAGCTCCTATAATTCACCCCTCCACTTT
>TRBV4-3|15|-|TRBJ1-4|-
CASSQDGPGNEKLFF
TGCGCCAGCAGCCAAGATGGACCGGGGAATGAAAAACTGTTTTTT
>TRBV10-3|13|once|TRBJ1-4|-
CAISAISNEKLFF
TGTGCCATCAGTGCCATCAGTAATGAAAAACTGTTTTTT
>TRBV12-3/TRBV12-4|14|many|TRBJ2-7|-
CASSTTTGVYEQYF
TGTGCCAGCAGTACTACAACCGGGGTATACGAGCAGTACTTC
>TRBV27|15|-|TRBJ1-5|-
CASSLSRAPNQPQHF
TGTGCCAGCAGTTTATCGCGGGCCCCCAATCAGCCCCAGCATTTT
>TRBV20-1|12|few|TRBJ1-1|-
CSAREEYTEAFF
TGCAGTGCTAGGGAAGAATACACTGAAGCTTTCTTT
>TRBV7-9|14|-|TRBJ2-7|-
CASSLDAGVYEQYF
TGTGCCAGCAGCTTAGATGCAGGAGTCTACGAGCAGTACTTC
>TRBV10-3|15|once|TRBJ1-6|-
CAISESEGVNSPLHF
TGTGCCATCAGTGAGTCCGAGGGGGTTAATTCACCCCTCCACTTT
>TRBV5-1|15|-|TRBJ2-3|-
CASSSRGHQTDTQYF
TGCGCCAGCAGCTCACGGGGACACCAAACAGATACGCAGTATTTT
>TRBV20-1|14|few|TRBJ2-7|-
CSARDFRGSNEQYF
TGCAGTGCTAGAGATTTCCGGGGGAGCAATGAGCAGTACTTC
>TRBV25-1|15|-|TRBJ1-4|TRBD1
CASSPLGTGEGKLFF
TGTGCCAGCAGTCCCCTTGGGACAGGAGAAGGAAAACTGTTTTTT
>TRBV4-3|16|-|TRBJ2-7|-
CASSQERVGPNNEQYF
TGCGCCAGCAGCCAAGAAAGGGTGGGACCCAACAATGAGCAGTACTTC
>TRBV3-1|16|few|TRBJ2-1|TRBD1
CASSQVGDSPSNEQFF
TGTGCCAGCAGCCAAGTTGGGGACAGTCCGTCCAATGAGCAGTTCTTC
>TRBV2|17|-|TRBJ1-1|TRBD1
CASSVVLGQGGNTEAFF
TGTGCCAGCAGTGTGGTTTTGGGACAGGGAGGGAACACTGAAGCTTTCTTT
>TRBV27|15|few|TRBJ2-3|-
CASSLVAGSLNTQYF
TGTGCCAGCAGTTTAGTGGCAGGCTCCTTAAATACGCAGTATTTT
>TRBV12-3/TRBV12-4|14|few|TRBJ2-5|-
CASSFVQTQETQYF
TGTGCCAGCAGTTTCGTACAGACCCAAGAGACCCAGTACTTC
>TRBV2|13|-|TRBJ1-2|-
CASNPGSNYGYTF
TGTGCCAGCAACCCAGGGTCTAACTATGGCTACACCTTC
>TRBV4-3|16|few|TRBJ2-1|TRBD1
CASSQDRDRGFNEQFF
TGCGCCAGCAGCCAAGACCGGGACAGGGGATTTAATGAGCAGTTCTTC
>TRBV12-3/TRBV12-4|14|-|TRBJ1-4|-
CASSVDGSYEKLFF
TGTGCCAGCAGTGTTGACGGCAGTTACGAAAAACTGTTTTTT
>TRBV18|15|-|TRBJ1-5|TRBD1
CASSPRGLRNQPQHF
TGTGCCAGCTCACCGAGGGGGCTTAGGAATCAGCCCCAGCATTTT
>TRBV20-1|15|few|TRBJ1-1|TRBD1
CSASLVDRGYTEAFF
TGCAGTGCTAGTTTGGTGGACAGGGGTTACACTGAAGCTTTCTTT
>TRBV2|16|once|TRBJ1-5|TRBD1
CASSLEGQGINQPQHF
TGTGCCAGCAGCCTCGAGGGACAGGGAATCAATCAGCCCCAGCATTTT
>TRBV7-9|14|-|TRBJ1-1|TRBD1
CASSLGQGESAAFF
TGTGCCAGCAGCTTAGGGCAGGGGGAAAGTGCTGCTTTCTTT
>TRBV2|15|-|TRBJ1-1|-
CASSLSGGVNTEAFF
TGTGCCAGCAGCCTGTCCGGGGGGGTGAACACTGAAGCTTTCTTT